This TCR beta chain was obtained from a study of T cell responses to AZD1222 COVID-19 vaccine (dated by TCRdb to about 2021). In the study overall: AZD1222 recipients with second doses at about 4 weeks or about 12 weeks were pooled, because spike-specific TCR depth and breadth did not differ between schedules. Trial participants were enrolled by age into subgroups of 18-55, 56-69 and 70-plus years, and about 150, 27 and 61 TCR-sequenced participants, respectively, were included in these subgroups. TCR sequencing was performed for approximately 240 trial participants, of whom approximately 200 were given two doses of AZD1222 and around 25 were given two doses of MenACWY control vaccine. Results the study describes overall, beyond this receptor: Epitopes outside the regions mutated in the B.1.351 and B.1.1.7 variants were reportedly recognized by nearly half of the unique spike-specific TCRs. Because no samples from the day 14 peak response were available, repertoires could be characterized only after the peak T cell response. Conclusions about previously exposed vaccinees were limited because only six AZD1222 recipients were SARS-CoV-2 seropositive at baseline. In the small 56-69-year group, the increase in depth fell short of significance, most likely because of low power. After two AZD1222 doses, spike-specific TCR breadth and depth were significantly higher than at day 0 and than in MenACWY recipients. The vaccine-associated CD4 TCRs covered the entire spike protein, and the dominant responses fell in regions 160-218 and 743-854. Participants were mostly white British, with more females than males. The authors suggested clonal diversity may have been underestimated.

Details on this clone: This clone's antigen is unknown. Base qualities are not at hand, and no much larger clone is one base apart.

Reading the label with the study, this specimen's time point is: baseline before first vaccination. Vaccinee samples were obtained from the UK trials COV001 and COV002, which included a single-blind randomized controlled phase 2/3 trial of AZD1222 (ChAdOx1 nCoV-19) in healthy adults. Trial participant PBMC samples were collected at day 0 and day 28 after the second dose for TCRbeta chain sequencing. Its CDR3 holds 16 amino acids, cysteine through phenylalanine. Solely the CDR3 DNA is kept, with 48 bases framed from the first base. Trimming costs V 2 bases and J 4 bases, and their ends lie 18 bases apart. The germline V gene yields MNHEY for CDR1 and SVGAGI for CDR2. The CDR3 regions of human TCRbeta chains were analyzed by immunosequencing. On the study's bioinformatics: Repertoire TCRs were checked for matches against a reference library of SARS-CoV-2-specific TCRs that had been generated using the MIRA antigen-specificity platform. Breadth meant the fraction of unique TCRs that were SARS-CoV-2-associated, whereas depth meant the fraction of total T cells that were SARS-CoV-2-associated. Using the MIRA data, each spike-specific TCR was mapped to the spike region that the TCR reacts to and placed in a CD4 or CD8 class. Log10-transformed breadth and depth values were compared by one-way ANOVA with Sidak's multiple comparisons tests. TCRdb holds this immuneACCESS table with in-frame rearrangements only. Some clones are missing; in checked studies, unresolved V genes explain under half, and the rest has no known cause. V, J and clone size were drawn from that table, and D and trimming were deduced from the DNA. The sample table records about 67,000 clones; approximately 80% of these occur just once. 21% of the sample goes to the ten largest clones.

This TCR came from an adult in good health. Here the chain combines TRBV6-5 and TRBJ2-7; TRBD1 is possibly the D segment (5 matching bases). Sequencing used peripheral blood, obtained on day 0 of AZD1222 vaccination. The DNA reads as follows: TGTGCCAGCAGTTACCTGACAGCGAGTTTGACTTACGAGCAGTACTTC. This gives the protein CASSYLTASLTYEQYF.